The 12 T cell receptor beta chains in this list originate from one sample, sequenced in a study of cytomegalovirus exposure and HLA in healthy donors. In the PCR, 60 Vbeta and 13 Jbeta primers were used. Libraries were prepared by immunoSEQ multiplex PCR; TCRdb keeps only in-frame clonotypes and omits some of them. The sample includes 200,000 to 250,000 clones, over 65% of them seen just once. The sequenced sample consisted of PBMCs. The receptors here all came from a human donor in good health.

The rearrangement joins TRBV18 to TRBJ1-1; TRBD1 aligns across 8 bases. Germline-derived CDR1 and CDR2 are KGHSH and LQKENI. V was clipped by 0 bases and J by 6 bases; unmatched bases: 6. This CDR3 is 15 amino acids long. The CDR3 spells CASSPPIQGAPEAFF. The CDR3 DNA is TGTGCCAGCTCACCACCGATTCAGGGGGCCCCTGAAGCTTTCTTT.

The gene calls are TRBV6-5 and TRBJ2-3; 11 bases line up with TRBD2. CDR3 size: 14 residues. The V gene end was trimmed by 6 bases and the J gene end by 4 bases; junction bases not matched to a gene: 3. CDR1 MNHEY and CDR2 SVGAGI come from the germline V gene. Written as DNA, the CDR3 is TGTGCCAGCAGGCCGGGACTAGCGGCAGATACGCAGTATTTT. This translates into CASRPGLAADTQYF.

The V call is TRBV12-5, the J call TRBJ2-1; TRBD2 aligns across 9 bases. Germline CDR1 is LGHNT and CDR2 is FRNRAP. The V gene end was trimmed by 5 bases and the J gene end by 0 bases; junction bases not matched to a gene: 5. CDR3 length: 16 amino acids. The CDR3 DNA is TGTGCTAGTGGTGAAGTAGCGGGGGCCTCCTACAATGAGCAGTTCTTC. Translating it yields CASGEVAGASYNEQFF. The entire variable domain, with the rest obtained from reference TRBV12-5 and TRBJ2-1, is as follows: DARVTQTPRHKVTEMGQEVTMRCQPILGHNTVFWYRQTMMQGLELLAYFRNRAPLDDSGMPKDRFSAEMPDATLATLKIQPSEPRDSAVYFCASGEVAGASYNEQFFGPGTRLTVL.

The chain recombines TRBV9 with TRBJ1-6, with D possibly matching TRBD1 (6 bases). Trimming took 0 bases from V and 7 from J, leaving 11 bases between them. The CDR3 runs 15 residues. The germline gives CDR1 SGDLS, CDR2 YYNGEE. DNA for the CDR3: TGTGCCAGCAGCGTAGGCCAACAGGGAAATTCACCCCTCCACTTT. Its protein is CASSVGQQGNSPLHF. Full variable domain (outside the CDR3, taken from reference TRBV9 and TRBJ1-6): DSGVTQTPKHLITATGQRVTLRCSPRSGDLSVYWYQQSLDQGLQFLIQYYNGEERAKGNILERFSAQQFPDLHSELNLSSLELGDSALYFCASSVGQQGNSPLHFGNGTRLTVT.

This clone was seen more than once but under ten times. The CDR3 DNA reads TGTGCCAGCAGTTTTCCAGGGCTGGGCGAGCAGTACTTC. Protein: CASSFPGLGEQYF. The V and J genes are TRBV25-1 and TRBJ2-7; weak D call: TRBD1 (5 bases). The CDR3 runs to 13 residues. Germline V gene data show CDR1 as MGHDK and CDR2 as SYGVNS. V lost 5 bases and J lost 6, with 14 bases in between.

The V gene is TRBV10-2, the J gene TRBJ2-1, with TRBD2 matching over 8 bases. The CDR3 sequence is 17 residues long. V lost 3 bases, J lost 1 base, and 8 bases stayed unmatched. Germline CDR1 WSHSY, CDR2 SAAADI. In nucleotides, the CDR3 is TGCGCCAGCAGTGATGTAGCTAGCGGGTGGTCCTACAATGAGCAGTTCTTC. This gives the protein CASSDVASGWSYNEQFF.

The J gene is TRBJ2-7, the V gene TRBV10-2, with D possibly TRBD2 on 6 matching bases. V shed 3 bases and J shed 3 bases, with 15 bases lying between them. Germline CDR1 is WSHSY and CDR2 is SAAADI. CDR3 length: 15 amino acids. CDR3 bases: TGCGCCAGCAGTGAAGGTGGGGGGAAGAGCTACGAGCAGTACTTC. It translates to CASSEGGGKSYEQYF.

The rearrangement uses TRBV5-8 and TRBJ1-2; possible D gene TRBD1, 5 bases. Trimming pared 2 bases from V and 0 bases from J, leaving 11 bases between. In germline, CDR1 is SGHTS, CDR2 YDEGEE. CDR3 size: 15 residues. Here the CDR3 DNA reads TGTGCCAGCAGCTTCCTCGCCAGGGCTAACTATGGCTACACCTTC. It specifies CASSFLARANYGYTF. Looking up the rest from reference TRBV5-8 and TRBJ1-2 gives the full variable domain: EAGVTQSPTHLIKTRGQQATLRCSPISGHTSVYWYQQALGLGLQFLLWYDEGEERNRGNFPPRFSGRQFPNYSSELNVNALELEDSALYLCASSFLARANYGYTFGSGTRLTVV.

The V call is TRBV14, the J call TRBJ2-3, with D tentatively TRBD1 (5 bases). Trimming took 8 bases from V and 1 from J, leaving 13 bases between them. CDR1 is SGHDN, CDR2 FVKESK, per germline. This CDR3 spans 14 amino acids. CDR3 sequence reads: CASAALGGTDTQYF. The CDR3 coding sequence is TGTGCCAGCGCTGCGCTAGGGGGCACAGATACGCAGTATTTT.

In this sample, this clone turned up a few times. In DNA form, the CDR3 reads TGTGCCAGCAGCGTAGCCCCATCCTACGAGCAGTACTTC. Amino acids: CASSVAPSYEQYF. The chain links TRBV9 to TRBJ2-5; D ambiguous. The J call is in doubt because the DNA end fits TRBJ2-7 better. The CDR3 is 13 amino acids. CDR1 SGDLS and CDR2 YYNGEE come from the germline V gene.

V gene TRBV7-8 combines with J gene TRBJ1-2, with D possibly being TRBD1 (6 bases). The CDR3 consists of 14 residues. With 4 bases removed from V and 11 bases from J, the gap between germline ends came to 20 bases. Germline V gene data show CDR1 as SGHVS and CDR2 as FQNEAQ. CDR3 nucleotide sequence: TGTGCCAGCAGCTCTTTTGGGCAGAGGGGGGGTTACACCTTC. The encoded protein is CASSSFGQRGGYTF.

The chain employs TRBV6-6 and TRBJ2-3; the match to TRBD2 covers 8 bases. The V gene end was trimmed by 10 bases and the J gene end by 9 bases; junction bases not matched to a gene: 12. Germline-derived CDR1 and CDR2 are MNHNY and SVGAGI (reference sequence). This CDR3 comprises 13 residues. The CDR3 nucleotides are TGTGCCACCATTGGACTAGCCGTTGAAACGCAGTATTTT. It specifies CATIGLAVETQYF.